These 26 T cell receptor beta chains were all obtained from the same sample, sequenced in a study of CD8+CD57+ T cells in acquired aplastic anemia listed by TCRdb under 2018. Sequencing instrument: Illumina HiSeq 2000. Profiling of TCR beta VDJ combinations and CDR3 sequences used genomic DNA as the template. TCRdb trimmed public reads at Q25 via fastp, called clones via MiXCR and kept in-frame beta chains. CDR3 protein sequences are deduplicated, and each keeps its most common genes and DNA. The sample yields 40,000 or so distinct CDR3 sequences; around 76% were counted once. Clones ranked in the top ten supply approximately 22% of the sample. The sequenced sample consisted of sorted CD4+, CD8+, or CD8+CD57+ T cells (not recorded which) from PBMCs. The receptor source for this set is a human donor in good health, serving as a control.

Only one count was recorded for this clonotype. The chain employs TRBV12-3 or TRBV12-4 and TRBJ2-7; 12 bases map to TRBD2. The CDR3 is made up of 16 amino acids. V lost 4 bases to trimming and J lost 0 bases; unmatched junction nucleotides: 4. CDR3: CASSSTSGGFSYEQYF. CDR3 bases: TGTGCCAGCAGTTCTACTAGCGGGGGGTTCTCCTACGAGCAGTACTTC.

The chain employs TRBV7-8 and TRBJ2-7; D possibly corresponds to TRBD2 (5 bases). Trimming left V 6 bases short and J 2 bases short, with 11 bases between. Germline V gene data show CDR1 as SGHVS and CDR2 as FQNEAQ. The CDR3 spans 13 residues. The CDR3 bases are TGTGCCAGCAGTCGCCTAGCTACCTACGAGCAGTACTTC. This sequence encodes CASSRLATYEQYF.

The chain carries TRBV7-2 and TRBJ2-7; 8 nucleotides agree with TRBD2. Germline V gene data show CDR1 as SGHTA and CDR2 as FQGNSA. Losses at the gene ends were 7 bases for V and 4 bases for J; bases not matched to a gene: 6. The CDR3 has 13 residues. The CDR3 loop is CASTSGPGYEQYF. As DNA, the CDR3 is TGTGCCAGCACTAGCGGGCCCGGTTACGAGCAGTACTTC.

CDR3 in amino acids: CASSFGIISPLHF. The CDR3 region has the DNA TGTGCCAGCAGCTTTGGGATCATTTCACCCCTCCACTTT. The chain recombines TRBV7-6 with TRBJ1-6; D uncertain. Germline V gene lookup returns CDR1 SGHVS and CDR2 FNYEAQ. Trimming pared 3 bases from V and 9 bases from J, leaving 9 bases between. This CDR3 has 13 residues.

The chain is built from TRBV2 and TRBJ1-1, with a possible D match to TRBD1 (6 bases). The germline V and J ends were trimmed by 6 bases and 2 bases, with 16 bases remaining between them. This CDR3 is built from 15 residues. CDR1 is SNHLY, CDR2 FYNNEI, per germline. In DNA, the CDR3 is TGTGCCAGCAGAGGACAGTCGGGGGTCAACACTGAAGCTTTCTTT. It is translated as CASRGQSGVNTEAFF.

V usage is TRBV15 and J usage is TRBJ2-2, with 8 bases identical to TRBD2. The V segment lost 5 bases and the J segment 3 bases; nucleotides outside the gene matches: 2. CDR1 is LNHNV, CDR2 YYDKDF, per germline (reference sequence). The CDR3 covers 14 residues. CDR3 in amino acids: CATSVLADTGELFF. CDR3 sequence (DNA): TGTGCCACCAGCGTACTAGCGGACACCGGGGAGCTGTTTTTT.

V is TRBV15 and J is TRBJ2-3, with 12 nucleotides matching TRBD2. The CDR3 has 16 residues. Looked up from germline, CDR1 is LNHNV and CDR2 is YYDKDF (reference sequence). Trimming took 4 bases from V and 4 from J; bases not matched to a gene: 6. In DNA form, the CDR3 reads TGTGCCACCAGCACTGGACTAGCGGGAAGGGCAGATACGCAGTATTTT. Protein: CATSTGLAGRADTQYF.

This sequence joins TRBV29-1 and TRBJ1-5, with TRBD1 identical over 7 bases. The length of the CDR3 is 13 residues. Per germline, CDR1 SQVTM and CDR2 ANQGSEA. V dropped 3 bases and J dropped 2; count of bases not matched to a gene: 1. The CDR3 loop reads CSVDTGGNQPQHF. In DNA, the CDR3 is TGCAGCGTTGACACAGGGGGCAATCAGCCCCAGCATTTT. The variable domain in full, completed from reference TRBV29-1 and TRBJ1-5, reads SAVISQKPSRDICQRGTSLTIQCQVDSQVTMMFWYRQQPGQSLTLIATANQGSEATYESGFVIDKFPISRPNLTFSTLTVSNMSPEDSSIYLCSVDTGGNQPQHFGDGTRLSIL.

The chain couples TRBV20-1 to TRBJ1-2, with no clear D. The V end lost 6 bases, the J end lost 6 bases, and 14 bases lay between the germline ends. The CDR3 length is 12 residues. Germline V lookup: CDR1 DFQATT, CDR2 SNEGSKA (reference sequence). CDR3 sequence (DNA): TGCAGTGCGTTGTCAGGTTCGGATGGCTACACCTTC. It translates to CSALSGSDGYTF.

The chain has TRBV29-1 and TRBJ1-2, with 7 positions matching TRBD1. This CDR3 is built from 13 residues. The germline V gene encodes CDR1 SQVTM and CDR2 ANQGSEA. V lost 6 bases to trimming and J lost 6 bases; unmatched junction nucleotides: 10. CDR3 region: CSVQGGSGNGYTF. The DNA for the CDR3 is TGCAGCGTCCAAGGGGGCAGTGGGAATGGCTACACCTTC.

This clonotype was seen a few times. This is likely a read error, given that the CDR3 carries no conserved phenylalanine or tryptophan at its end. CDR3 region: CASSTTPPYEQYL. In nucleotides, the CDR3 is TGTGCCAGCAGCACTACACCCCCCTACGAGCAGTACCTC. The J gene is TRBJ2-7, the V gene TRBV11-3; D is ambiguous. This CDR3 has 13 amino acids. Trimming left V 5 bases short and J 2 bases short, with 10 bases between. In germline, CDR1 is SGHNT, CDR2 YENEEA.

The rearrangement uses TRBV7-8 and TRBJ2-5; possibly TRBD1 or TRBD2 for D (6 bases each). The germline V gene encodes CDR1 SGHVS and CDR2 FQNEAQ. CDR3 length: 15 amino acids. The V end was cut by 0 bases, the J end by 4 bases, with 12 bases between. In nucleotides, the CDR3 is TGTGCCAGCAGCTTAGCCGGGGGCGGGTTAGAGACCCAGTACTTC. Protein sequence: CASSLAGGGLETQYF.

The CDR3 reads CASMVPGIESFF. Here the CDR3 DNA reads TGTGCCAGCATGGTTCCGGGTATTGAGTCTTTCTTT. The rearrangement uses TRBV2 and TRBJ1-1; D is unclear. Looked up from germline, CDR1 is SNHLY and CDR2 is FYNNEI. V was cut by 7 bases and J by 12 bases, with 18 bases left in between. This CDR3 region has 12 residues.

With regard to this clonotype: One end of the junction fails to match germline, which may point to a read error. The chain carries TRBV19 and TRBJ1-6; 8 nucleotides agree with TRBD1. Germline values: CDR1 LNHDA, CDR2 SQIVND (reference sequence). This CDR3 has 13 residues. CDR3 sequence reads: CASLQGVSSPLHF. Written as DNA, the CDR3 is TGTGCCAGCCTACAGGGGGTTAGCTCACCCCTCCACTTC. The whole variable domain, remainder taken from reference TRBV19 and TRBJ1-6, is DGGITQSPKYLFRKEGQNVTLSCEQNLNHDAMYWYRQDPGQGLRLIYYSQIVNDFQKGDIAEGYSVSREKKESFPLTVTSAQKNPTAFYLCASLQGVSSPLHFGNGTRLTVT.

The chain recombines TRBV7-9 with TRBJ2-1, with TRBD1 identical over 11 bases. The CDR3 extends over 16 amino acids. V shed 5 bases and J 4 bases; nucleotides not matched to a gene: 7. CDR1 and CDR2 from the germline V gene are SEHNR and FQNEAQ (reference sequence). CDR3 residues: CASSPSGQGGYNEQFF. CDR3 nucleotide sequence: TGTGCCAGCAGCCCTTCGGGACAGGGGGGATACAATGAGCAGTTCTTC.

The chain's CDR3 is CASSQDGESGNTIYF. The DNA for the CDR3 is TGTGCCAGCAGCCAAGACGGCGAATCTGGAAACACCATATATTTT. The V gene is TRBV7-3, the J gene TRBJ1-3, with D uncertain. V lost 5 bases, J lost 1 base, and 12 bases lay in between. Germline V gives CDR1 SGHTA, CDR2 FQGTGA. This CDR3 is built from 15 residues.

The V call is TRBV27, the J call TRBJ1-2, with TRBD1 matching 8 bases. CDR1 and CDR2 from the germline V gene are MNHEY and SMNVEV (reference sequence). Unmatched junction bases numbered 8, after V lost 3 bases and J lost 8 bases. This CDR3 comprises 14 residues. CDR3 protein: CASSLSQGARGYTF. CDR3 nucleotide sequence: TGTGCCAGCAGTTTGAGTCAGGGGGCGCGCGGCTACACCTTC.

This chain joins TRBV7-9 and TRBJ2-5, with a tentative D call TRBD1 (5 bases). Germline CDR1 is SEHNR and CDR2 is FQNEAQ (reference sequence). Trimming shortened V by 7 bases and J by 1 base, and 10 bases separated the two germline ends. This CDR3 has 13 amino acids. CDR3: CASTGAGQETQYF. In DNA form, the CDR3 reads TGTGCCAGCACTGGGGCCGGCCAAGAGACCCAGTACTTC.

The chain employs TRBV10-3 and TRBJ2-7; no reliable D call. Trimming cost V 0 bases and J 3 bases, with 18 bases left between them. Germline V gene sequence: CDR1 ENHRY, CDR2 SYGVKD. The length of the CDR3 is 17 residues. CDR3 DNA sequence: TGTGCCATCAGTGAGTCGAATACCAGGAGTTCGGACTACGAGCAGTACTTC. Protein sequence: CAISESNTRSSDYEQYF.

This clonotype was found a few times. The V and J genes are TRBV19 and TRBJ1-2; 9 bases map to TRBD1. The V segment lost 6 bases and the J segment 9 bases; nucleotides outside the gene matches: 8. The CDR3 extends over 13 amino acids. Germline assignment: CDR1 LNHDA and CDR2 SQIVND (reference sequence). CDR3 sequence: CASSRPGQGSYTF. CDR3 bases: TGTGCCAGTAGCCGACCGGGACAGGGAAGCTACACCTTC.

The rearrangement joins TRBV29-1 to TRBJ1-2; D might be TRBD1 (5 bases). V lost 4 bases and J 0 bases, leaving 9 bases between the germline ends. Germline V gene sequence: CDR1 SQVTM, CDR2 ANQGSEA. The CDR3 spans 13 residues. The CDR3 protein is CSVGAGTNYGYTF. CDR3 in DNA: TGCAGCGTTGGGGCAGGGACTAACTATGGCTACACCTTC.

The chain couples TRBV29-1 to TRBJ1-1; weak D call: TRBD1 (6 bases). Trimming removed 4 bases from V and 1 base from J, with 16 bases in between. CDR3 length equals 15 residues. The germline V gene has CDR1 SQVTM and CDR2 ANQGSEA. The CDR3 sequence is CSVGTDTRANTEAFF. The CDR3 DNA sequence: TGCAGCGTTGGGACAGATACACGAGCGAACACTGAAGCTTTCTTT.

Concerning this clonotype: Germline and junction disagree at one end, which may indicate a read error. This sequence joins TRBV10-3 and TRBJ2-3, with a possible D match to TRBD1 (5 bases). The germline V gene has CDR1 ENHRY and CDR2 SYGVKD. The CDR3 covers 16 residues. CDR3 in amino acids: CAISELYGWDTGTQYF. CDR3 sequence (DNA): TGTGCCATCAGTGAGTTATACGGGTGGGATACAGGTACGCAGTATTTT.

The chain is built from TRBV19 and TRBJ1-3; the D gene is possibly TRBD1 (5 bases). Germline loops: CDR1 LNHDA, CDR2 SQIVND (reference sequence). Trimming cost V 8 bases and J 2 bases, with 13 bases left between them. The CDR3 loop spans 14 amino acids. In nucleotides, the CDR3 is TGTGCCAGTTATTCGGGGGAACCTGGAAACACCATATATTTT. This encodes CASYSGEPGNTIYF.

The V gene is TRBV10-1, the J gene TRBJ2-7; D gene unclear. The CDR3 is 13 amino acids. V shed 6 bases and J shed 5 bases, with 14 bases lying between them. From germline, CDR1 is WNHNN and CDR2 SYGVQD (reference sequence). The DNA of the CDR3 is TGCGCCAGCAGGGATGGAGCCCAGGACGAGCAGTACTTC. Translated: CASRDGAQDEQYF.

The rearrangement joins TRBV4-2 to TRBJ2-3; 11 positions agree with TRBD2. The V segment lost 4 bases and the J segment 2 bases; nucleotides outside the gene matches: 8. In germline, CDR1 is LGHNA, CDR2 YNFKEQ. This CDR3 comprises 17 residues. CDR3 region: CASSLTGTSGATDTQYF. CDR3 DNA sequence: TGTGCCAGCAGCCTCACCGGGACTAGCGGTGCCACAGATACGCAGTATTTT.